This T cell receptor beta chain was retrieved from a study of CD8 T cells in ankylosing spondylitis. Study-wide points: Several highly homologous variants made up a TCR beta motif, and this motif appeared characteristic of ankylosing spondylitis blood.

V was cut by 3 bases and J by 2 bases, with 9 bases left in between. The CDR3 is 14 residues long. CDR1 MDHEN and CDR2 SYDVKM come from the germline V gene. As for this clonotype: Antigen unknown.

One entry per CDR3 protein results from TCRdb running MiXCR on the 5' RACE reads. The top ten hold 15% to 20% of the sample, which has roughly 670,000 distinct CDR3 sequences, roughly 19% seen once. This receptor was taken from a male donor with ankylosing spondylitis. The specimen sequenced was blood, either unsorted or a sorted T cell fraction (not recorded which). The chain links TRBV28 to TRBJ2-3; D call uncertain. The CDR3 DNA follows: TGTGCCAGCAGTTTTGGGGAACCCACAGATACGCAGTATTTT. This gives the protein CASSFGEPTDTQYF.